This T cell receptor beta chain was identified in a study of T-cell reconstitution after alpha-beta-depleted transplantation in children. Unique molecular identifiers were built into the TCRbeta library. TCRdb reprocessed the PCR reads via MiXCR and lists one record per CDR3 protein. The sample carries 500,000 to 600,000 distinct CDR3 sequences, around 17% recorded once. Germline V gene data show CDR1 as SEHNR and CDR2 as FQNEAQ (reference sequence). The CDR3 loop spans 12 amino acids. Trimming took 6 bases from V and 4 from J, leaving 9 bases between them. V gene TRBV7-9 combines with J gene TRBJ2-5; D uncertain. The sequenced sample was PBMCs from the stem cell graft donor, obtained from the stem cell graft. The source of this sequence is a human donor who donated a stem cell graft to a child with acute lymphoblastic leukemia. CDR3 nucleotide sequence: TGTGCCAGCAGACCAGCTGTAGAGACCCAGTACTTC. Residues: CASRPAVETQYF. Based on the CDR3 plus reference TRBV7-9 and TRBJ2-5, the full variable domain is DTGVSQNPRHKITKRGQNVTFRCDPISEHNRLYWYRQTLGQGPEFLTYFQNEAQLEKSRLLSDRFSAERPKGSFSTLEIQRTEQGDSAMYLCASRPAVETQYFGPGTRLLVL.